This TCR beta chain was captured by sequencing in a study of shared clonotypes between healthy human individuals. The V and J ends lost 6 bases and 5 bases, in that order; junction bases with no gene match: 3. Germline V lookup: CDR1 SNHLY, CDR2 FYNNEI. This CDR3 has 12 residues. Measured with immunoSEQ multiplex PCR; TCRdb has only the in-frame clones, and not every one. The sample holds millions of clones, 90% to 95% seen once. The chain combines TRBV2 with TRBJ1-2; 7 bases align to TRBD1. Sequenced sample: naive CD4+ T cells from PBMCs. Indicated subset: CD45RA+ positively selected. The receptor's source is a man between 18 and 35 years old in good health. Some clones in this sample may be carry-over from other donors' samples. The CDR3 spells CASRPGGYGYTF. CDR3 sequence (DNA): TGTGCCAGCAGGCCAGGGGGTTATGGCTACACCTTC.